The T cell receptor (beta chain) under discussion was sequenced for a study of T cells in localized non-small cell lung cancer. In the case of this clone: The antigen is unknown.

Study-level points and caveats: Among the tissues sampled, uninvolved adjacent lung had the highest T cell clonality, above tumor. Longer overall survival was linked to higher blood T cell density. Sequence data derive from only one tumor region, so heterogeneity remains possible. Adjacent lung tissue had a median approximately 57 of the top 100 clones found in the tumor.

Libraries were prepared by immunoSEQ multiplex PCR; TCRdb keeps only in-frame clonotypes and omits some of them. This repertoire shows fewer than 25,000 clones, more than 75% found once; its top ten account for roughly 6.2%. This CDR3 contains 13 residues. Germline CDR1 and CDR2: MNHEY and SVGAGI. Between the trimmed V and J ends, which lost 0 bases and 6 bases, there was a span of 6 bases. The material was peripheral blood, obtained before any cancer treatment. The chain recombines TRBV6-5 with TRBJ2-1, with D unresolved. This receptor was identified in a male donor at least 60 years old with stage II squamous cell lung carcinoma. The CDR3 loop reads CASSYSNGNEQFF. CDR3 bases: TGTGCCAGCAGTTACTCGAATGGCAATGAGCAGTTCTTC.